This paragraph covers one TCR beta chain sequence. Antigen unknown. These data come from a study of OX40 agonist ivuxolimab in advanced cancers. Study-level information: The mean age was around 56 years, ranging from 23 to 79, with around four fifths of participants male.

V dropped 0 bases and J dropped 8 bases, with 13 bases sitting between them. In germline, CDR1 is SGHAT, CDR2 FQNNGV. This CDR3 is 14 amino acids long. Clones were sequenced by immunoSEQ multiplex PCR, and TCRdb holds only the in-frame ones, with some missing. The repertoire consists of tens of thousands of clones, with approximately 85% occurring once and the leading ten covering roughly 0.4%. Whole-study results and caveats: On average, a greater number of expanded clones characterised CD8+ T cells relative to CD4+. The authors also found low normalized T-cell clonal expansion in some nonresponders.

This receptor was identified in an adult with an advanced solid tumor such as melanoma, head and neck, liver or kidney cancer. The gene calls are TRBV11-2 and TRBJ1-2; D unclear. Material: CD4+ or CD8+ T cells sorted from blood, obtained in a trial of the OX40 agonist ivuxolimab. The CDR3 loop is CASSLEGSPRGYTF. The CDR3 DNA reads TGTGCCAGCAGCTTAGAAGGCAGCCCGAGGGGCTACACCTTC.